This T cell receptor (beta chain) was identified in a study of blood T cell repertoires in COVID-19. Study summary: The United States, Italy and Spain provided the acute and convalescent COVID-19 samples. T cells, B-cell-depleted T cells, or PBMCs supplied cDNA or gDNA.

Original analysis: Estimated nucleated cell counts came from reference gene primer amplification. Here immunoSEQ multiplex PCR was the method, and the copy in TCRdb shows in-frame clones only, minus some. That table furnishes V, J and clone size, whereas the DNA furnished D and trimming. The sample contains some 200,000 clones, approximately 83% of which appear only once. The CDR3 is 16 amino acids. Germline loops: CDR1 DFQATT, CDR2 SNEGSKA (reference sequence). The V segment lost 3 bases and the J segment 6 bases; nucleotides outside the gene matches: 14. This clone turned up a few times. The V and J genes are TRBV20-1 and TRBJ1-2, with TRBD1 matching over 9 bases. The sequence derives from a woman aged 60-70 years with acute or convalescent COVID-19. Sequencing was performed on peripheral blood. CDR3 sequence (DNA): TGCAGTGCTAGTAAGCCGGGGACAGGGAAAGAGAATGGCTACACCTTC. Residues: CSASKPGTGKENGYTF.